Each of the 14 T cell receptor beta chains below was sequenced from the same sample in a study of blood T cell repertoires in COVID-19. The protocol was immunoSEQ multiplex PCR, while the TCRdb copy is restricted to in-frame clones and leaves out a portion. This table has around 300,000 clones, approximately 83% appearing once. Sequenced: peripheral blood. The source is a woman aged 65 to 85 with acute or convalescent COVID-19.

The chain carries TRBV7-9 and TRBJ2-1; D possibly corresponds to TRBD2 (5 bases). Germline loops: CDR1 SEHNR, CDR2 FQNEAQ (reference sequence). This CDR3 is 15 amino acids long. V dropped 1 base and J dropped 2 bases, with 9 bases sitting between them. CDR3 coding DNA: TGTGCCAGCAGCTTAGAGACCGGGGCCTACAATGAGCAGTTCTTC. Its translation: CASSLETGAYNEQFF. Variable domain in full (rest from reference TRBV7-9 and TRBJ2-1): DTGVSQNPRHKITKRGQNVTFRCDPISEHNRLYWYRQTLGQGPEFLTYFQNEAQLEKSRLLSDRFSAERPKGSFSTLEIQRTEQGDSAMYLCASSLETGAYNEQFFGPGTRLTVL.

The chain is built from TRBV6-5 and TRBJ2-7; TRBD1 aligns across 8 bases. The germline gives CDR1 MNHEY, CDR2 SVGAGI. The V and J ends lost 7 bases and 1 base, in that order; junction bases with no gene match: 3. This CDR3 is built from 13 residues. The CDR3 here is CASTGGGSYEQYF. The DNA for the CDR3 is TGTGCCAGCACAGGGGGCGGATCCTACGAGCAGTACTTC.

This rearrangement joins TRBV6-6 to TRBJ1-6, with D possibly TRBD1 on 6 matching bases. The V end was cut by 7 bases, the J end by 10 bases, with 17 bases between. CDR3 length equals 14 residues. CDR1 and CDR2 (germline): MNHNY, SVGAGI (reference sequence). The CDR3 protein is CASTPGGARSPLHF. In DNA, the CDR3 is TGTGCCAGCACCCCGGGGGGGGCGAGGTCACCCCTCCACTTT.

The J gene is TRBJ1-1, the V gene TRBV25-1, with 8 bases identical to TRBD1. Germline V gene sequence: CDR1 MGHDK, CDR2 SYGVNS. The CDR3 spans 14 residues. Trimming removed 2 bases from V and 9 bases from J; junction bases left unmatched: 8. The CDR3 DNA reads TGTGCCAGCAGTGAAATTGAGGGGACAGGTAAAGCTTTCTTT. Translation gives CASSEIEGTGKAFF.

CDR3 sequence: CASSFSGQGRETQYF. DNA for the CDR3: TGTGCCAGCAGCTTCTCGGGACAGGGAAGAGAGACCCAGTACTTC. V and J are TRBV11-2 and TRBJ2-5; 9 bases map to TRBD1. Per germline, CDR1 SGHAT and CDR2 FQNNGV. This CDR3 is 15 amino acids long. Trimming at V came to 3 bases and at J to 4 bases, leaving 6 bases not matched to a gene.

Only one count was recorded for this clone. The gene calls are TRBV19 and TRBJ2-5, with 7 bases matching TRBD1. The CDR3 contains 14 residues. The germline CDR1 and CDR2 sequences are LNHDA and SQIVND (reference sequence). The J segment lost 6 bases and the V segment lost 2 bases, leaving 6 bases of the junction unmatched. The CDR3 here is CASSIRGGSKTQYF. The CDR3 DNA follows: TGTGCCAGTAGTATACGAGGGGGCTCGAAGACCCAGTACTTC.

A few counts support this clone. This chain uses TRBV10-1 with TRBJ1-3, with D unclear. The CDR3 is 15 residues long. Trimming stripped 0 bases from V and 0 bases from J, with 6 bases between. Germline-derived CDR1 and CDR2 are WNHNN and SYGVQD (reference sequence). As DNA, the CDR3 is TGCGCCAGCAGTGAGTCCGGGATCTCTGGAAACACCATATATTTT. This sequence encodes CASSESGISGNTIYF.

The V and J genes are TRBV7-2 and TRBJ2-7, with 9 bases identical to TRBD1. The germline V gene has CDR1 SGHTA and CDR2 FQGNSA. The length of the CDR3 is 15 residues. With V trimmed by 5 bases and J by 7 bases, 12 bases remained unmatched. The CDR3 DNA is TGTGCCAGCAGCCCCGGTTGGGACAGGGTGGGAGAGCAGTACTTC. Translating gives CASSPGWDRVGEQYF.

On this clone itself: The conserved phenylalanine or tryptophan is not found at the CDR3 terminus, so this likely reflects a read error. The limits of the CDR3 on the DNA are not certain, so only TCRdb's listed CDR3 is given. The gene calls are TRBV7-3 and TRBJ2-7; TRBD2 is the table's D call, not checked against the DNA. The V gene's germline CDR1 is SGHTA and CDR2 FQGTGA. The CDR3 has 9 amino acids, counting both end residues. This chain's CDR3 is CASSPAPGC.

This rearrangement joins TRBV10-3 to TRBJ2-5, with TRBD1 identical over 7 bases. CDR3 size: 14 residues. V trimming: 6 bases; J trimming: 4 bases; junction bases outside the gene matches: 8. Germline V lookup: CDR1 ENHRY, CDR2 SYGVKD. The DNA of the CDR3 is TGTGCCATCAGCCGGCGACAGGGTGGAGAGACCCAGTACTTC. Encoded protein: CAISRRQGGETQYF.

Comments on this clone: Other DNA sequences in the sample encode the same CDR3. The chain has TRBV6-5 and TRBJ1-1; D is unclear. V lost 0 bases and J lost 1, with 6 bases in between. The germline V gene encodes CDR1 MNHEY and CDR2 SVGAGI. There are 14 residues in the CDR3. The CDR3 DNA follows: TGTGCCAGCAGTTACTCGAGGCAGAACACTGAAGCTTTCTTT. Protein: CASSYSRQNTEAFF.

This rearrangement joins TRBV30 to TRBJ1-2; D may be TRBD1 (5 bases). CDR1 GTSNPN and CDR2 SVGIG come from the germline V gene (reference sequence). CDR3 length: 11 residues. Between the trimmed V and J ends, which lost 2 bases and 8 bases, there was a span of 9 bases. CDR3 residues: CAWSRQGGYTF. CDR3 bases: TGTGCCTGGAGTCGGCAGGGAGGCTACACCTTC.

The rearrangement uses TRBV7-2 and TRBJ2-2; D gene uncertain. CDR3 length: 13 amino acids. V lost 5 bases and J 6 bases, leaving 10 bases between the germline ends. Germline CDR1 SGHTA, CDR2 FQGNSA. CDR3 protein: CASSTLVSGELFF. DNA for the CDR3: TGTGCCAGCAGCACCCTAGTGTCCGGGGAGCTGTTTTTT.

The rearrangement links TRBV27 to TRBJ1-2, with 10 bases lining up with TRBD1. V lost 4 bases to trimming and J lost 8 bases; unmatched junction nucleotides: 10. This CDR3 has 15 residues. CDR1 MNHEY and CDR2 SMNVEV come from the germline V gene (reference sequence). This CDR3 reads CASSSTGGAMGGYTF. For the CDR3, the DNA is TGTGCCAGCAGTTCGACAGGGGGCGCAATGGGGGGCTACACCTTC.